This T cell receptor beta chain was documented in a study of T cell changes during pregnancy in multiple sclerosis. Germline values: CDR1 GTSNPN, CDR2 SVGIG (reference sequence). This CDR3 region has 11 residues. Trimming shortened V by 0 bases and J by 7 bases, and 6 bases separated the two germline ends. This clone came up once. The repertoire was sequenced with immunoSEQ multiplex PCR; TCRdb's copy has only in-frame clones and lacks some. The table records about 30,000 clones, about 92% of them present only once. J is TRBJ1-1 and V is TRBV30, with a tentative D call TRBD1 (5 bases). The sequence derives from a female donor with multiple sclerosis, enrolled in a pregnancy study. Sequenced here: CD4+ T cells from peripheral blood mononuclear cells, sampled after pregnancy. The CDR3 protein is CAWSVQVEAFF. The CDR3 DNA reads TGTGCCTGGAGTGTACAGGTTGAAGCTTTCTTT.